The 11 T cell receptor beta chains below all came from one sample that was sequenced in a study of cytomegalovirus exposure and HLA in healthy donors. The PCR had 60 Vbeta and 13 Jbeta primers. The repertoire was sequenced with immunoSEQ multiplex PCR; TCRdb's copy has only in-frame clones and lacks some. Among around 130,000 clones listed, approximately 85% were seen once. The sequenced material came from PBMCs. The receptors derive from a boy between 10 and 17 years old in good health and CMV-seronegative.

The chain carries TRBV30 and TRBJ2-3; 9 nucleotides match TRBD1. Germline values: CDR1 GTSNPN, CDR2 SVGIG (reference sequence). The CDR3 runs 15 residues. V shed 3 bases and J 6 bases; nucleotides not matched to a gene: 10. The CDR3 loop is CAWRLPGQGIDTQYF. CDR3 in DNA: TGTGCCTGGAGACTCCCGGGACAGGGTATCGATACGCAGTATTTT.

In this sample, this clone turned up once. The CDR3 sequence: CASSPGQSHSPLHF. In DNA, the CDR3 is TGTGCCAGCAGCCCCGGACAGAGTCATTCACCCCTCCACTTT. V is TRBV7-9 and J is TRBJ1-6, with D maybe TRBD1 (6 bases). This CDR3 region has 14 residues. V was clipped by 5 bases and J by 8 bases, with 13 bases between them. Germline CDR1 and CDR2: SEHNR and FQNEAQ (reference sequence).

This chain links TRBV6-6 with TRBJ2-7, with D perhaps matching TRBD2 (6 bases). Germline-derived CDR1 and CDR2 are MNHNY and SVGAGI (reference sequence). V was pared by 1 base and J by 1 base, with 11 bases between. The CDR3 loop spans 15 amino acids. In DNA form, the CDR3 reads TGTGCCAGCAGTTACTTGGCGGGGAAGTCCTACGAGCAGTACTTC. This gives the protein CASSYLAGKSYEQYF.

This clone was seen just once. This chain joins TRBV6-6 and TRBJ2-1; D possibly corresponds to TRBD2 (6 bases). Trimming left V 0 bases short and J 9 bases short, with 9 bases between. The germline gives CDR1 MNHNY, CDR2 SVGAGI (reference sequence). The CDR3 has 13 amino acids. CDR3 nucleotides: TGTGCCAGCAGTTACTCTGGGGGAGGTGAGCAGTTCTTC. Its protein is CASSYSGGGEQFF.

V is TRBV7-9 and J is TRBJ2-1; perhaps TRBD2 as D (6 bases). Trimming stripped 6 bases from V and 4 bases from J, with 16 bases between. The CDR3 spans 15 residues. Germline V gene sequence: CDR1 SEHNR, CDR2 FQNEAQ (reference sequence). For the CDR3, the DNA is TGTGCCAGCAGTCCACCAATGAGCGGGTACAATGAGCAGTTCTTC. Translation: CASSPPMSGYNEQFF.

The chain carries TRBV6-6 and TRBJ1-4; D uncertain. In germline, CDR1 is MNHNY, CDR2 SVGAGI (reference sequence). Deletions cut 7 bases from V and 8 bases from J, with 20 bases between. The CDR3 runs 15 residues. The CDR3, as DNA: TGTGCCAGCACCTTGGGGTACGGGGTAAGAGAAAAACTGTTTTTT. This sequence encodes CASTLGYGVREKLFF.

The chain uses TRBV20-1 and TRBJ2-5; the match to TRBD1 covers 8 bases. V shed 6 bases, J shed 4 bases, and the junction held 1 base outside the gene matches. The germline gives CDR1 DFQATT, CDR2 SNEGSKA (reference sequence). The CDR3 loop spans 11 amino acids. The CDR3 bases are TGCAGTGCCGGGACAGGAGAGACCCAGTACTTC. Translation: CSAGTGETQYF.

The gene calls are TRBV19 and TRBJ1-1; the D is unclear. Deletions cut 3 bases from V and 11 bases from J, with 10 bases between. This CDR3 region has 11 residues. CDR1 LNHDA and CDR2 SQIVND come from the germline V gene (reference sequence). DNA of the CDR3: TGTGCCAGTAGTATCAGCGACTCCGCTTTCTTT. Its protein is CASSISDSAFF.

The CDR3 protein is CASSVVESDTQYF. The DNA of the CDR3 is TGTGCCAGCAGCGTAGTCGAGTCTGATACGCAGTATTTT. The chain joins TRBV9 to TRBJ2-3; D gene ambiguous. Per germline, CDR1 SGDLS and CDR2 YYNGEE. The CDR3 totals 13 residues. V was shortened by 0 bases and J by 6 bases, with 8 bases between the two germline ends.

This rearrangement joins TRBV5-4 to TRBJ1-1; tentative D call: TRBD1 (5 bases). Trimming removed 1 base at V and 5 bases at J, with 9 bases between. This CDR3 has 13 residues. Germline V gene data show CDR1 as SGHNT and CDR2 as YYREEE (reference sequence). CDR3 coding DNA: TGTGCCAGCAGCTTGCTAAAGGGGACTGAAGCTTTCTTT. Protein product: CASSLLKGTEAFF.

The chain uses TRBV29-1 and TRBJ1-2; D possibly corresponds to TRBD1 (6 bases). V lost 3 bases to trimming and J lost 4 bases, with 18 bases between them. The CDR3 loop spans 15 amino acids. From germline, CDR1 is SQVTM and CDR2 ANQGSEA. CDR3 sequence: CSVDFLVEGGYGYTF. CDR3 nucleotide sequence: TGCAGCGTTGACTTTCTCGTGGAAGGGGGCTATGGCTACACCTTC.